A single sample is the source of the 14 T cell receptor beta chains below, sequenced in a study of T-cell memory formation after mild COVID-19. TCRdb reanalysed the 5' RACE reads using MiXCR and keeps one entry per CDR3 protein. The data contain around 430,000 distinct CDR3 sequences, about 15% of them singletons. The sequencing input was PBMCs or a T cell subset sorted from them (not recorded which). These receptors were obtained from a man aged 18 to 29 who had mild COVID-19 (a few samples of this study predate the infection). Cell type and time point are not known.

This clonotype has a count of ten or more. The chain's CDR3 is CASSINRVGRPGAFF. DNA of the CDR3: TGCGCCAGCAGCATAAACAGGGTCGGGAGACCTGGAGCTTTCTTT. The V gene is TRBV4-1, the J gene TRBJ1-1, with D perhaps TRBD1 (6 bases). Germline CDR1 MGHRA, CDR2 YSYEKL. The ends were cut back, 5 bases at V and 10 bases at J, with 23 bases in the middle. The CDR3 covers 15 residues.

There are a few counts of this clonotype. This chain uses TRBV7-2 with TRBJ1-3; D remains ambiguous. The CDR3 sequence is 13 residues long. Germline V gene lookup returns CDR1 SGHTA and CDR2 FQGNSA. Trimming stripped 1 base from V and 8 bases from J, with 9 bases between. CDR3 loop: CASSLGRWDTIYF. In DNA, the CDR3 is TGTGCCAGCAGCTTAGGACGCTGGGACACCATATATTTT.

This clonotype was picked up a small number of times. The chain employs TRBV28 and TRBJ1-3; no clear D gene. CDR3 length: 11 amino acids. Germline CDR1 is MDHEN and CDR2 is SYDVKM. V was shortened by 5 bases and J by 6 bases, with 5 bases between the two germline ends. The DNA of the CDR3 is TGTGCCAGCAGTCGTTTAAACACCATATATTTT. Translating it yields CASSRLNTIYF.

This sequence joins TRBV5-1 and TRBJ2-2; D unresolved. The CDR3 length is 17 residues. Trimming took 0 bases from V and 3 from J, leaving 15 bases between them. Germline V CDR1 and CDR2: SGHRS, YFSETQ. The CDR3 spells CASSLARRERHTGELFF. The DNA of the CDR3 is TGCGCCAGCAGCTTGGCCAGGAGAGAACGGCACACCGGGGAGCTGTTTTTT. Drawing the rest from reference TRBV5-1 and TRBJ2-2, the complete variable domain is KAGVTQTPRYLIKTRGQQVTLSCSPISGHRSVSWYQQTPGQGLQFLFEYFSETQRNKGNFPGRFSGRQFSNSRSEMNVSTLELGDSALYLCASSLARRERHTGELFFGEGSRLTVL.

The chain uses TRBV6-2 or TRBV6-3 and TRBJ2-5; D unresolved. The CDR3 length is 12 residues. Trimming took off 5 bases at V and 5 bases at J, with 9 bases between the two ends. Germline CDR1 reads MNHEY; CDR2 reads SVGEGT. The chain's CDR3 is CASSDPPETQYF. The CDR3 DNA reads TGTGCCAGCAGTGACCCCCCGGAGACCCAGTACTTC.

The table lists this clonotype with a few counts. The chain is built from TRBV7-9 and TRBJ1-1; D is undetermined. CDR1 and CDR2 (germline): SEHNR, FQNEAQ (reference sequence). The CDR3 spans 14 residues. The ends were cut back, 4 bases at V and 0 bases at J, with 9 bases in the middle. The CDR3 DNA is TGTGCCAGCAGCTATACGGGGTTGAACACTGAAGCTTTCTTT. Translation: CASSYTGLNTEAFF.

The genes are TRBV7-9 and TRBJ2-7, with 8 bases identical to TRBD2. Germline CDR1 is SEHNR and CDR2 is FQNEAQ (reference sequence). The CDR3 contains 13 residues. V lost 5 bases and J lost 2; bases outside the gene matches: 2. The CDR3 region is CASSTGGPYEQYV. In DNA form, the CDR3 reads TGTGCCAGCAGCACGGGGGGGCCCTACGAGCAGTACGTC.

This clonotype showed up just a few times. The J gene is TRBJ2-5, the V gene TRBV12-3 or TRBV12-4; D call uncertain. V dropped 4 bases and J dropped 5 bases, with 8 bases sitting between them. This CDR3 is built from 12 residues. The DNA for the CDR3 is TGTGCCAGCAGTTCCGTTAGGGAGACCCAGTACTTC. Its protein is CASSSVRETQYF.

This rearrangement joins TRBV4-1 to TRBJ2-5; no firm D call. The V gene's germline CDR1 is MGHRA and CDR2 YSYEKL. V lost 4 bases to trimming and J lost 2 bases, with 8 bases between them. The CDR3 consists of 13 residues. CDR3 amino acids: CASSLPLQETQYF. As DNA, the CDR3 is TGCGCCAGCAGCCTCCCTCTTCAAGAGACCCAGTACTTC.

The chain uses TRBV5-1 and TRBJ2-1, with D hard to call. This CDR3 is built from 13 residues. V was shortened by 4 bases and J by 4 bases, with 9 bases between the two germline ends. Germline CDR1 and CDR2: SGHRS and YFSETQ. The CDR3 loop is CASSTTYYNEQFF. CDR3 in DNA: TGCGCCAGCAGCACCACCTATTACAATGAGCAGTTCTTC.

The gene calls are TRBV3-1 and TRBJ2-1; TRBD1 or TRBD2 may be the D gene (6 bases each). The CDR3 loop spans 12 amino acids. Germline V CDR1 and CDR2: LGHDT, YNNKEL (reference sequence). V lost 6 bases, J lost 9 bases, and 12 bases lay in between. The CDR3 sequence: CASRWGAGEQFF. CDR3 sequence (DNA): TGTGCCAGCAGGTGGGGGGCCGGTGAGCAGTTCTTC.

This clonotype was seen only a few times. The rearrangement uses TRBV5-1 and TRBJ2-7; D may be TRBD1 (6 bases). Trimming took 4 bases from V and 2 from J, leaving 19 bases between them. Looked up from germline, CDR1 is SGHRS and CDR2 is YFSETQ. The CDR3 totals 16 residues. The CDR3 sequence is CASSPRGRVGTYEQYV. CDR3 sequence (DNA): TGCGCCAGCAGCCCCAGGGGCCGAGTTGGAACCTACGAGCAGTACGTC.

This clonotype has a count of ten or more. The chain employs TRBV20-1 and TRBJ2-1; 9 bases are shared with TRBD2. The CDR3 contains 15 residues. Trimming cost V 6 bases and J 5 bases; bases outside gene matches: 11. In germline, CDR1 is DFQATT, CDR2 SNEGSKA (reference sequence). CDR3 protein: CSAPVAGDRDNEQFF. The CDR3 DNA sequence: TGCAGTGCGCCAGTAGCGGGGGATCGTGACAATGAGCAGTTCTTC.

The table lists this clonotype with a few counts. CDR3 nucleotide sequence: TGCGCCAGCTCCGACCTTAGCACAGATACGCAGTATTTT. Residues: CASSDLSTDTQYF. The chain is built from TRBV5-1 and TRBJ2-3; the D is unclear. The CDR3 runs to 13 residues. Germline-derived CDR1 and CDR2 are SGHRS and YFSETQ. Trimming took 7 bases from V and 0 from J, leaving 9 bases between them.